This T cell receptor (beta chain) was found in a study of regulatory T cells in long-lasting Graves disease. Time point given: persistent/refractory GD, antithyroid drugs over 5 years with positive TRAb. Isolated PBMC RNA provided the starting material for the TCR library. Staff drew roughly 10 milliliters of peripheral blood into EDTA tubes. Study conclusions and caveats: Newly diagnosed patients had higher TCR diversity than persistent Graves' patients did. Newly diagnosed patients shared around 910 public clonotypes; persistent patients shared approximately 2,700. Preferential use of TRBV28, TRBJ1-2 and TRBJ2-5 was seen in persistent disease.

This CDR3 is built from 19 residues. The germline CDR1 and CDR2 sequences are MDHEN and SYDVKM. V was shortened by 1 base and J by 1 base, with 20 bases between the two germline ends. As to this clonotype: No antigen is known for it.

To make TCR beta libraries, researchers used iRepertoire HTBI primers and Arm-PCR of CDR3 regions. From the multiplex PCR reads, TCRdb called clonotypes with MiXCR, one entry per CDR3 protein. The table records 400,000 to 600,000 distinct CDR3 sequences, roughly 21% of them present only once. Sequenced here: peripheral blood mononuclear cells (PBMCs), sampled when the disease was refractory, from a patient treated with antithyroid drugs. This TCR derives from a female donor with Graves disease. V and J are TRBV28 and TRBJ1-5; TRBD1 is a possible D gene (6 bases). The CDR3, as DNA: TGTGCCAGCAGTTTATTTGCGGGCTGGGGGCGCGACAGCAATCAGCCCCAGCATTTT. As protein: CASSLFAGWGRDSNQPQHF.